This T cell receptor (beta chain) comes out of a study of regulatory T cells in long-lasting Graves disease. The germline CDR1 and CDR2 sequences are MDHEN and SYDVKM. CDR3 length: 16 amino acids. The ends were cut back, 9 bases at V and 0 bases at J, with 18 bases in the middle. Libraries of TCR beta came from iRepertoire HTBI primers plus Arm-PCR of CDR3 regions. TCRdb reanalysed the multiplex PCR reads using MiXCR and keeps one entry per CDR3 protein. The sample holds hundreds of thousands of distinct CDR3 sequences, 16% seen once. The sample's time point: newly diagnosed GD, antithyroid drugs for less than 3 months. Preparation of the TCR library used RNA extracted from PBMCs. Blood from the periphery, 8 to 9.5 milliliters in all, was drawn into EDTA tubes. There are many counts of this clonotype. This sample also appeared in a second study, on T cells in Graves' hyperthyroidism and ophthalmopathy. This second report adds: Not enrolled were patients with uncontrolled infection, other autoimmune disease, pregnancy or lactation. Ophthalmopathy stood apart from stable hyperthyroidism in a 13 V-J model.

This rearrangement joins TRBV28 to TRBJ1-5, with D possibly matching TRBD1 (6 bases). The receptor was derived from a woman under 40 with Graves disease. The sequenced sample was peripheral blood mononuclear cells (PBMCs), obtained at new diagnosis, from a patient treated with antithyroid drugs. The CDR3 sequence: CASRERARGSNQPQHF. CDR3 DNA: TGTGCCAGTCGAGAAAGGGCCAGGGGTAGCAATCAGCCCCAGCATTTT.